The rows below give T cell receptor beta chains drawn from one sample of a study of blood T cell repertoires in COVID-19. The data were produced by immunoSEQ multiplex PCR, yet TCRdb's version contains in-frame clones alone and is incomplete. Of approximately 290,000 clones in the sample, about nine tenths are singletons; the top ten hold approximately 2.1%. Sequenced: peripheral blood. The receptors shown here come from a young woman with COVID-19, enrolled during active disease. CDR3s include the opening cysteine and the closing phenylalanine or tryptophan. D genes are given only for firm matches. A row's size may be missing; if present it is once, few, many or a size class.

V	size	J	D	DNA	CDR3
TRBV4-2	.	TRBJ2-2	TRBD1	TGTGCCAGCAGCCAAGATTGGGGACAGGTGAACACCGGGGAGCTGTTTTTT	CASSQDWGQVNTGELFF
TRBV4-2	.	TRBJ1-2	.	TGTGCCAGCAGCCCCCGGCGGGGGGATAACTATGGCTACACCTTC	CASSPRRGDNYGYTF
TRBV28	.	TRBJ2-3	TRBD1	TGTGCCAGCAGTGGGACCCGACAGGGTACAGATACGCAGTATTTT	CASSGTRQGTDTQYF
TRBV7-9	.	TRBJ1-5	.	TGTGCCAGCAGCTTCGCAGATCAGCCCCAGCATTTT	CASSFADQPQHF
TRBV28	.	TRBJ1-1	TRBD1	TGTGCCAGCAGTTTAACATTCGGGGACAGCACTGAAGCTTTCTTT	CASSLTFGDSTEAFF
TRBV24-1	.	TRBJ2-2	TRBD2	TGTGCCACCAGTCCCCCGGGAGGAGCTATCACCGGGGAGCTGTTTTTT	CATSPPGGAITGELFF
TRBV5-1	.	TRBJ1-1	.	TGCGCCAGCAGCTTTCCAGGCCCCGACACTGAAGCTTTCTTT	CASSFPGPDTEAFF
TRBV11-2	.	TRBJ1-1	.	TGTGCCAGCAGCTTCGTGGGGGGTAGGAACACTGAAGCTTTCTTT	CASSFVGGRNTEAFF
TRBV3-1/TRBV3-2	.	TRBJ1-2	.	TGTGCCAGCAGTCTCGGAGACCCGAATGGCTACACCTTC	CASSLGDPNGYTF
TRBV7-2	.	TRBJ2-1	TRBD1	TGTGCCAGCAGCTTAAACCCAGGGGGTGAGCAGTTCTTC	CASSLNPGGEQFF
TRBV11-2	.	TRBJ1-3	TRBD1	TGTGCCAGCAGCCTCCGGACAGGGCAGGACACCATATATTTT	CASSLRTGQDTIYF
TRBV19	.	TRBJ1-3	.	TGTGCCAGTACACCCCCGGGACTCCCAAAGGCTGGAAACACCATATATTTT	CASTPPGLPKAGNTIYF
TRBV27	once	TRBJ1-2	.	TGTGCCAGCAGTTTATTCCCAGACAGGAACTATGGCTACACCTTC	CASSLFPDRNYGYTF
TRBV2	few	TRBJ1-6	TRBD1	TGTGCCAGCAGGGGACAGGGGAACAATTCACCCCTCCACTTT	CASRGQGNNSPLHF
TRBV25-1	.	TRBJ1-2	.	TGTGCCAGCAGTGAGACAGAAGGAAGCTATGGCTACACCTTC	CASSETEGSYGYTF